Listed here are 16 T cell receptor beta chains from one sample, sequenced in a study of lymphopenia after photon versus proton radiotherapy. Using immunoSEQ multiplex PCR, the repertoire was profiled, and TCRdb retains in-frame clones only, with some absent. Of more than 15,000 clones in the sample, 85% to 90% were seen once. The sample consisted of peripheral blood, taken from a patient treated with proton-based radiotherapy. The receptors were sampled from a man between 65 and 80 years old with pancreatic cancer.

In the case of this clone: At one end the junction does not follow the germline gene, possibly because of a read error. This sequence joins TRBV5-4 and TRBJ1-2; D is unclear. CDR1 and CDR2 (germline): SGHNT, YYREEE (reference sequence). The CDR3 has 14 amino acids. CDR3: CASTLGGLTYGYTF. Written as DNA, the CDR3 is TGTGCCAGCACCTTGGGAGGGCTGACGTATGGCTACACCTTC.

The chain joins TRBV6-9 to TRBJ1-5, with D possibly being TRBD1 (5 bases). The germline V gene has CDR1 MNHGY and CDR2 SVAAGI. The CDR3 contains 19 residues. Trimming stripped 8 bases from V and 0 bases from J, with 26 bases between. This CDR3 reads CASLSYQSLRAHSNQPQHF. The CDR3 DNA follows: TGTGCCAGCCTCAGTTATCAGTCACTCAGGGCCCATAGCAATCAGCCCCAGCATTTT.

The genes are TRBV4-1 and TRBJ2-1; D is unclear. Trimming shortened V by 1 base and J by 4 bases, and 8 bases separated the two germline ends. Per the germline V gene, CDR1 is MGHRA and CDR2 is YSYEKL. The CDR3 length is 14 residues. The CDR3 nucleotides read TGCGCCAGCAGCCAAGCAGTTGGTTACAATGAGCAGTTCTTC. Translation gives CASSQAVGYNEQFF.

For the CDR3, the DNA is TGTGCCTGGAGTGTTACGCTAGCGGGTTACGGCGAGCAGTACTTC. Amino acid sequence: CAWSVTLAGYGEQYF. The genes are TRBV30 and TRBJ2-7; TRBD2 matches at 8 bases. The CDR3 extends over 15 amino acids. V gave up 0 bases and J gave up 6 bases; unmatched junction bases: 10. The V gene's germline CDR1 is GTSNPN and CDR2 SVGIG (reference sequence).

The chain combines TRBV11-1 with TRBJ2-7; no firm D call. Germline CDR1 SGHAT, CDR2 FQDESV (reference sequence). The CDR3 sequence is 13 residues long. Trimming took 5 bases from V and 4 from J, leaving 12 bases between them. CDR3 sequence: CASSPVGSYEQYF. CDR3 nucleotide sequence: TGTGCCAGCAGCCCCGTGGGGTCATACGAGCAGTACTTC.

This chain connects TRBV5-1 to TRBJ1-1; weak D call: TRBD1 (5 bases). The CDR3 runs to 14 residues. CDR1 is SGHRS, CDR2 YFSETQ, per germline. V was clipped by 8 bases and J by 1 base, with 15 bases between them. CDR3 in DNA: TGCGCCAGTTATTCAGGGCAATCGAACACTGAAGCTTTCTTT. Encoded protein: CASYSGQSNTEAFF.

The V gene is TRBV4-2, the J gene TRBJ2-5; D uncertain. This CDR3 contains 14 residues. The V and J ends lost 1 base and 3 bases respectively, with 9 bases between them. CDR1 LGHNA and CDR2 YNFKEQ come from the germline V gene. The CDR3 protein is CASSQGARKETQYF. In nucleotides, the CDR3 is TGTGCCAGCAGCCAAGGGGCTAGAAAAGAGACCCAGTACTTC.

The rearrangement uses TRBV19 and TRBJ2-3; D is uncertain. The germline V gene encodes CDR1 LNHDA and CDR2 SQIVND (reference sequence). This CDR3 spans 15 amino acids. Trimming stripped 2 bases from V and 5 bases from J, with 14 bases between. DNA of the CDR3: TGTGCCAGTAGTATATCCCCAGTCCTAATAGATACGCAGTATTTT. It specifies CASSISPVLIDTQYF.

The chain recombines TRBV2 with TRBJ2-7; 7 positions match TRBD1. CDR3 length equals 14 residues. Germline values: CDR1 SNHLY, CDR2 FYNNEI. Germline trimming cut 8 bases from V and 4 bases from J; bases unmatched to any gene: 11. CDR3 region: CASREGRGLYEQYF. DNA of the CDR3: TGTGCCAGCCGCGAGGGCAGGGGGTTATACGAGCAGTACTTC. Full variable domain (rest looked up from reference TRBV2 and TRBJ2-7): EPEVTQTPSHQVTQMGQEVILRCVPISNHLYFYWYRQILGQKVEFLVSFYNNEISEKSEIFDDQFSVERPDGSNFTLKIRSTKLEDSAMYFCASREGRGLYEQYFGPGTRLTVT.

V is TRBV30 and J is TRBJ2-7; D perhaps matches TRBD2 (6 bases). Trimming stripped 1 base from V and 1 base from J, with 14 bases between. The length of the CDR3 is 15 residues. CDR1 GTSNPN and CDR2 SVGIG come from the germline V gene (reference sequence). This chain's CDR3 is CAWSGREGWSYEQYF. The CDR3 DNA reads TGTGCCTGGAGTGGGCGGGAAGGGTGGTCCTACGAGCAGTACTTC.

The chain joins TRBV5-5 to TRBJ2-1, with D perhaps TRBD1 (6 bases). In germline, CDR1 is SGHKS, CDR2 YYEKEE (reference sequence). There are 16 residues in the CDR3. The ends were cut back, 2 bases at V and 8 bases at J, with 20 bases in the middle. The CDR3 here is CASSLQGNGRVYEQFF. Here the CDR3 DNA reads TGTGCCAGCAGCTTACAGGGTAATGGAAGAGTCTATGAGCAGTTCTTC.

This clone came up once. The CDR3 nucleotides are TGTGCCAGCAGTTTATCGAACTACGAGCAGTACTTC. Protein product: CASSLSNYEQYF. The rearrangement uses TRBV28 and TRBJ2-7, with no clear D. V shed 1 base and J shed 3 bases, with 4 bases lying between them. CDR1 MDHEN and CDR2 SYDVKM come from the germline V gene. The CDR3 loop spans 12 amino acids.

V is TRBV6-6 and J is TRBJ2-5; a weak D match, TRBD2 (6 bases). The germline V gene encodes CDR1 MNHNY and CDR2 SVGAGI (reference sequence). V lost 8 bases and J lost 5, with 21 bases in between. This CDR3 is 15 amino acids long. The chain's CDR3 is CASDQGLPGSETQYF. CDR3 nucleotide sequence: TGTGCCAGCGATCAGGGACTCCCTGGTTCCGAGACCCAGTACTTC.

In its sample, this clone was seen a few times. The V and J genes are TRBV7-9 and TRBJ1-1; D gene ambiguous. The V and J ends lost 1 base and 0 bases respectively, with 6 bases between them. Germline values: CDR1 SEHNR, CDR2 FQNEAQ (reference sequence). This CDR3 has 14 amino acids. CDR3 DNA: TGTGCCAGCAGCTTAGATGTTATGAACACTGAAGCTTTCTTT. Translated: CASSLDVMNTEAFF.

This clone was found once. The chain has TRBV7-8 and TRBJ2-7; TRBD1 aligns across 8 bases. The CDR3 has 16 amino acids. The V segment lost 2 bases and the J segment 4 bases; nucleotides outside the gene matches: 10. Germline V gene data show CDR1 as SGHVS and CDR2 as FQNEAQ. CDR3 sequence reads: CASSLPRDRRAYEQYF. CDR3 DNA: TGTGCCAGCAGCTTACCCCGGGACAGGAGAGCGTACGAGCAGTACTTC. Looking up the rest from reference TRBV7-8 and TRBJ2-7 gives the full variable domain: GAGVSQSPRYKVAKRGQDVALRCDPISGHVSLFWYQQALGQGPEFLTYFQNEAQLDKSGLPSDRFFAERPEGSVSTLKIQRTQQEDSAVYLCASSLPRDRRAYEQYFGPGTRLTVT.

This clone came up a few times. The genes are TRBV15 and TRBJ2-7, with 10 positions matching TRBD2. This CDR3 spans 16 amino acids. The germline gives CDR1 LNHNV, CDR2 YYDKDF (reference sequence). V trimming: 2 bases; J trimming: 5 bases; junction bases outside the gene matches: 9. The CDR3 here is CATSRPESGRGNEQYF. As DNA, the CDR3 is TGTGCCACCAGCAGACCCGAGAGCGGGAGGGGGAACGAGCAGTACTTC.